What follows are 17 T cell receptor beta chains derived from one specimen sequenced in a study of blood T cell repertoires in COVID-19. The protocol was immunoSEQ multiplex PCR, while the TCRdb copy is restricted to in-frame clones and leaves out a portion. Among 180,000 or so clones listed, 84% were seen once. The sequenced sample was PBMCs or T cells enriched from blood (not recorded which). The source is a man over 45 who had recovered from COVID-19.

V is TRBV3-1 (or the pseudogene TRBV3-2) and J is TRBJ1-2; weak D call: TRBD1 (5 bases). Looked up from germline, CDR1 is LGHDT and CDR2 is YNNKEL (reference sequence). The CDR3 is 15 residues long. Trimming removed 4 bases from V and 7 bases from J, with 19 bases in between. The CDR3 DNA reads as TGTGCCAGCAGCCCGACGGGACGGTCGGGGGGTGGCTACACCTTC. This encodes CASSPTGRSGGGYTF.

The chain joins TRBV30 to TRBJ2-6, with a possible D match to TRBD2 (5 bases). The CDR3 runs 16 residues. The V end lost 4 bases, the J end lost 0 bases, and 13 bases lay between the germline ends. CDR1 is GTSNPN, CDR2 SVGIG, per germline (reference sequence). Here the CDR3 reads CAWTVRRTSGANVLTF. The CDR3 region has the DNA TGTGCCTGGACAGTGAGGAGGACCTCTGGGGCCAACGTCCTGACTTTC.

The chain carries TRBV9 and TRBJ2-3; 8 nucleotides match TRBD1. CDR1 is SGDLS and CDR2 is YYNGEE in the germline V gene. V shed 6 bases, J shed 0 bases, and the junction held 6 bases outside the gene matches. There are 15 residues in the CDR3. The CDR3 spells CASNRGDDSTDTQYF. The CDR3 nucleotides are TGTGCCAGCAACAGGGGGGATGATAGCACAGATACGCAGTATTTT. Full variable domain (missing parts from reference TRBV9 and TRBJ2-3): DSGVTQTPKHLITATGQRVTLRCSPRSGDLSVYWYQQSLDQGLQFLIQYYNGEERAKGNILERFSAQQFPDLHSELNLSSLELGDSALYFCASNRGDDSTDTQYFGPGTRLTVL.

V is TRBV19 and J is TRBJ2-1, with a possible D match to TRBD2 (7 bases). The length of the CDR3 is 15 residues. Trimming shortened V by 4 bases and J by 4 bases, and 14 bases separated the two germline ends. In germline, CDR1 is LNHDA, CDR2 SQIVND (reference sequence). CDR3: CASSNIGGRYNEQFF. CDR3 DNA: TGTGCCAGTAGTAATATCGGGGGGCGGTACAATGAGCAGTTCTTC.

The rearrangement uses TRBV19 and TRBJ1-2; TRBD1 is a possible D gene (5 bases). Germline V gene data show CDR1 as LNHDA and CDR2 as SQIVND (reference sequence). V lost 4 bases, J lost 5 bases, and 23 bases lay in between. This CDR3 has 17 residues. The CDR3 DNA sequence: TGTGCCAGTAGTACCTTCGGACAAGGGCCGTTTTTATATGGCTACACCTTC. Encoded protein: CASSTFGQGPFLYGYTF.

As regards this clone: The sample has other DNA sequences that encode this CDR3 too. The chain has TRBV6-1 and TRBJ1-2, with a tentative D call TRBD1 (6 bases). V shed 0 bases and J shed 1 base, with 9 bases lying between them. The germline V gene encodes CDR1 MNHNS and CDR2 SASEGT. The CDR3 loop spans 15 amino acids. The chain's CDR3 is CASSEALQGNYGYTF. Written as DNA, the CDR3 is TGTGCCAGCAGTGAAGCGTTACAGGGTAACTATGGCTACACCTTC.

This chain connects TRBV6-6 to TRBJ1-6, with 10 bases lining up with TRBD1. Germline assignment: CDR1 MNHNY and CDR2 SVGAGI (reference sequence). CDR3 size: 15 residues. V was clipped by 0 bases and J by 10 bases; unmatched bases: 3. The CDR3 nucleotides read TGTGCCAGCAGTTACTCGGGACAGGGGAACTCACCCCTCCACTTT. Translating it yields CASSYSGQGNSPLHF.

This clone was picked up a small number of times. The V gene is TRBV28, the J gene TRBJ1-5, with 8 bases that match TRBD1. CDR1 MDHEN and CDR2 SYDVKM come from the germline V gene. CDR3 length: 14 residues. Trimming removed 8 bases from V and 5 bases from J; junction bases left unmatched: 8. CDR3 sequence: CASRGQGWYQPQHF. CDR3 DNA sequence: TGTGCCAGCCGAGGACAGGGTTGGTATCAGCCCCAGCATTTT.

This clone appeared a single time. The CDR3 loop is CASSPGRRGQGTYEQYF. CDR3 sequence (DNA): TGTGCCAGCAGCCCCGGCCGGCGGGGACAGGGGACGTACGAGCAGTACTTC. The chain employs TRBV7-8 and TRBJ2-7, with TRBD1 identical over 10 bases. CDR1 and CDR2 (germline): SGHVS, FQNEAQ. J gave up 4 bases and V 5 bases, and 14 bases lay outside the gene matches. CDR3 length equals 17 residues.

The chain joins TRBV7-8 to TRBJ1-4, with D possibly being TRBD1 (5 bases). The V and J ends lost 5 bases and 4 bases respectively, with 20 bases between them. The CDR3 totals 17 residues. Germline CDR1 is SGHVS and CDR2 is FQNEAQ. The CDR3 DNA reads TGTGCCAGCAGCAAAGGGCCCCCAAGACAGAATAATGAAAAACTGTTTTTT. This codes for CASSKGPPRQNNEKLFF. Drawing the rest from reference TRBV7-8 and TRBJ1-4, the complete variable domain is GAGVSQSPRYKVAKRGQDVALRCDPISGHVSLFWYQQALGQGPEFLTYFQNEAQLDKSGLPSDRFFAERPEGSVSTLKIQRTQQEDSAVYLCASSKGPPRQNNEKLFFGSGTQLSVL.

The chain uses TRBV3-1 (or the pseudogene TRBV3-2) and TRBJ1-5; TRBD1 aligns across 9 bases. J was trimmed by 10 bases and V by 2 bases; bases with no gene match: 6. The CDR3 spans 14 residues. Per the germline V gene, CDR1 is LGHDT and CDR2 is YNNKEL (reference sequence). CDR3 region: CASSQPGTGFPQHF. DNA of the CDR3: TGTGCCAGCAGCCAACCCGGGACAGGGTTTCCCCAGCATTTT.

V is TRBV2 and J is TRBJ1-1; 10 bases map to TRBD1. With V trimmed by 6 bases and J by 3 bases, 7 bases remained unmatched. Germline V lookup: CDR1 SNHLY, CDR2 FYNNEI. The CDR3 length is 15 residues. The CDR3 loop is CASRTRQGADTEAFF. In DNA, the CDR3 is TGTGCCAGCAGGACCCGACAGGGGGCCGACACTGAAGCTTTCTTT.

The chain employs TRBV11-2 and TRBJ1-6; tentatively, D is TRBD1 (6 bases). From germline, CDR1 is SGHAT and CDR2 FQNNGV. The CDR3 is 14 amino acids. V was shortened by 5 bases and J by 7 bases, with 12 bases between the two germline ends. This CDR3 is CASSRARGNSPLHF. CDR3 nucleotides: TGTGCCAGCAGCCGTGCCAGGGGAAATTCACCCCTCCACTTT.

J is TRBJ1-1 and V is TRBV29-1; no clear D gene. Trimming shortened V by 7 bases and J by 3 bases, and 12 bases separated the two germline ends. CDR1 and CDR2 (germline): SQVTM, ANQGSEA. CDR3 length: 12 residues. In DNA, the CDR3 is TGCAGCGCCGGGAAGTCGGACACTGAAGCTTTCTTT. This codes for CSAGKSDTEAFF.

V is TRBV6-5 and J is TRBJ1-2; TRBD1 matches at 7 bases. This CDR3 region has 16 residues. The J segment lost 1 base and the V segment lost 0 bases, leaving 5 bases of the junction unmatched. Germline V gene sequence: CDR1 MNHEY, CDR2 SVGAGI. Here the CDR3 reads CASSYSGGQFNYGYTF. DNA for the CDR3: TGTGCCAGCAGTTACTCCGGGGGACAGTTTAACTATGGCTACACCTTC.

The chain couples TRBV29-1 to TRBJ1-5; no clear D gene. The V end lost 4 bases, the J end lost 4 bases, and 11 bases lay between the germline ends. The CDR3 is made up of 13 amino acids. Looked up from germline, CDR1 is SQVTM and CDR2 is ANQGSEA. CDR3 DNA: TGCAGCGTTGCGAACTCAGGAAATCAGCCCCAGCATTTT. Amino acid sequence: CSVANSGNQPQHF.

In its sample, this clone was seen a few times. The rearrangement joins TRBV18 to TRBJ2-7; tentative D call: TRBD2 (6 bases). The V end was cut by 0 bases, the J end by 6 bases, with 12 bases between. The germline CDR1 and CDR2 sequences are KGHSH and LQKENI. The CDR3 is 14 amino acids. Here the CDR3 reads CASSPPGLLGEQYF. The CDR3 DNA reads as TGTGCCAGCTCACCACCGGGACTTCTAGGCGAGCAGTACTTC.